This T cell receptor (beta chain) was retrieved from a study of early stage breast cancer tumors. Study as a whole: Most invasive tumors, about 75% of the 16, were ER+/PR+/HER2-.

Generated by immunoSEQ multiplex PCR, the TCRdb table keeps only in-frame clones and is missing some. The sample records about 72,000 clones, approximately 79% being singletons. Study-wide points: Tumors had about 2.6-fold higher T cell density than normal breast. Commonly generated sequences made up most enriched TCRB sequences shared between patients.

V was clipped by 6 bases and J by 3 bases; unmatched bases: 5. Per the germline V gene, CDR1 is SGHVS and CDR2 is FQNEAQ. CDR3 length equals 14 residues. A word on this clone: Its antigen remains unidentified.

The TCR was taken from a person aged 55 to 75 with breast cancer. The V call is TRBV7-8, the J call TRBJ2-7; 10 nucleotides align to TRBD2. What was sequenced was blood. The CDR3 here is CASSSGTSDYEQYF. The CDR3 coding sequence is TGTGCCAGCAGTTCCGGGACTAGCGACTACGAGCAGTACTTC.